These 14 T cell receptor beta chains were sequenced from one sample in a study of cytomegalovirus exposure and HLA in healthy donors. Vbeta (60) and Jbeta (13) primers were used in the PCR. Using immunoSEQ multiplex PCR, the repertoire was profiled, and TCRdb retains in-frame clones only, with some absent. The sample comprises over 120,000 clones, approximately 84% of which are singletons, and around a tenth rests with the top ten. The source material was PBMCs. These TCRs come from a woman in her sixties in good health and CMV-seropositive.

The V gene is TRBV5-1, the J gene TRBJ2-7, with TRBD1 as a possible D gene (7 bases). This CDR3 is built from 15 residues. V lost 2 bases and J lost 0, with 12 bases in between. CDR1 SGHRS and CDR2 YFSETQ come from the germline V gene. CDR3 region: CASSFTQGGSYEQYF. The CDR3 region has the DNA TGCGCCAGCAGCTTCACGCAGGGGGGCTCCTACGAGCAGTACTTC.

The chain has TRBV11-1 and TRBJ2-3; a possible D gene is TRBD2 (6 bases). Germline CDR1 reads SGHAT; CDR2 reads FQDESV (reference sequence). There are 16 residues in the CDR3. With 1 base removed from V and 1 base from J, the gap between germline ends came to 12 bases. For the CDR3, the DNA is TGTGCCAGCAGCTTAGGTGCGGGACTTGGCACAGATACGCAGTATTTT. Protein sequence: CASSLGAGLGTDTQYF.

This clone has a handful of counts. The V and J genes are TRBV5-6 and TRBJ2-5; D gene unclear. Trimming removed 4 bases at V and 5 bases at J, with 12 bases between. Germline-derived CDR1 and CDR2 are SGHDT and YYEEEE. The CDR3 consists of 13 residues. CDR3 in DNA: TGTGCCAGCAGCAGCCTCATGGAGGAGACCCAGTACTTC. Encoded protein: CASSSLMEETQYF.

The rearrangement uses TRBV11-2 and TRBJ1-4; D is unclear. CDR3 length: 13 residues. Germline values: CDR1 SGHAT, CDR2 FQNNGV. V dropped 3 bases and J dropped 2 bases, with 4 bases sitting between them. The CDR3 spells CASSLSTNEKLFF. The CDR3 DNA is TGTGCCAGCAGCTTGTCTACTAATGAAAAACTGTTTTTT.

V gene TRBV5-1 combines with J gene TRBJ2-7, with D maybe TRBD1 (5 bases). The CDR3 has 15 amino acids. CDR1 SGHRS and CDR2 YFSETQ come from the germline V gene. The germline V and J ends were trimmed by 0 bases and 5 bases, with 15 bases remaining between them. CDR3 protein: CASSLEGQGPDEQYF. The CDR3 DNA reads TGCGCCAGCAGCTTGGAAGGTCAGGGCCCCGACGAGCAGTACTTC. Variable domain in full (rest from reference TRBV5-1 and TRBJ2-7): KAGVTQTPRYLIKTRGQQVTLSCSPISGHRSVSWYQQTPGQGLQFLFEYFSETQRNKGNFPGRFSGRQFSNSRSEMNVSTLELGDSALYLCASSLEGQGPDEQYFGPGTRLTVT.

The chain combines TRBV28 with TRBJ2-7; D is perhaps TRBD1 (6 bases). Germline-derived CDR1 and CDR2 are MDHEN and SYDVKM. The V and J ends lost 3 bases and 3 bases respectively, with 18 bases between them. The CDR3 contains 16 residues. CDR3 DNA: TGTGCCAGCAGTTTTCCCATCCACCGGACAGACTACGAGCAGTACTTC. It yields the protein CASSFPIHRTDYEQYF. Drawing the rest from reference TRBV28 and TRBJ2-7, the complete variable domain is DVKVTQSSRYLVKRTGEKVFLECVQDMDHENMFWYRQDPGLGLRLIYFSYDVKMKEKGDIPEGYSVSREKKERFSLILESASTNQTSMYLCASSFPIHRTDYEQYFGPGTRLTVT.

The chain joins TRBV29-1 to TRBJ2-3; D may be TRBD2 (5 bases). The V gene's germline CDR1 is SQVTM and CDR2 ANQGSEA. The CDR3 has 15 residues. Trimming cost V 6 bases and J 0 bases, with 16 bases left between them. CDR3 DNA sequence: TGCAGCGTCGTCCCGCCAGCGGCTAGCACAGATACGCAGTATTTT. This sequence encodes CSVVPPAASTDTQYF.

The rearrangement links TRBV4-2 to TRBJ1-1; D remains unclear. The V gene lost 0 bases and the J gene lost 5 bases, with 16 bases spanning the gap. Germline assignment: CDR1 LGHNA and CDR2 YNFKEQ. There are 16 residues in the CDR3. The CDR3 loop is CASSQEWEAWGTEAFF. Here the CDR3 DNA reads TGTGCCAGCAGCCAAGAATGGGAGGCCTGGGGTACTGAAGCTTTCTTT.

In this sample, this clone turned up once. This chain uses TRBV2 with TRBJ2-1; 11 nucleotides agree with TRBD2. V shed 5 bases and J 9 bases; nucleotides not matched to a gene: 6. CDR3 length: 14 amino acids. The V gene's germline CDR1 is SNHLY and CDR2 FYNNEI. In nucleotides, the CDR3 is TGTGCCAGCAGTACTAGCGGGAGAGGGCGTGAGCAGTTCTTC. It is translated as CASSTSGRGREQFF.

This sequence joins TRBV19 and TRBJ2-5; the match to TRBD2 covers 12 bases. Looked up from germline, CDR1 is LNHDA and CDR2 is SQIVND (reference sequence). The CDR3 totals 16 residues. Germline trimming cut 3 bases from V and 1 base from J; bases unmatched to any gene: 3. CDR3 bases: TGTGCCAGTAGTATCGGGACTAGCGGGCTCCAAGAGACCCAGTACTTC. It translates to CASSIGTSGLQETQYF.

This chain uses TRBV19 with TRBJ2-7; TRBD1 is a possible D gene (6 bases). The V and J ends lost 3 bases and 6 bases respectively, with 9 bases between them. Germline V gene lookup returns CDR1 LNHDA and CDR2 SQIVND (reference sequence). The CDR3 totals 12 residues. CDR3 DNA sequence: TGTGCCAGTAGTATTACAGGGTCCGAGCAGTACTTC. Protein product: CASSITGSEQYF.

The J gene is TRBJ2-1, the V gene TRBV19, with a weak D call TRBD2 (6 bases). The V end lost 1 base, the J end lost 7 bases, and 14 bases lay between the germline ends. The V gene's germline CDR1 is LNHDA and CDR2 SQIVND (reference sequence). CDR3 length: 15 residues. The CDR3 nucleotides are TGTGCCAGTAGTATAGGTGGAGGGGTTGTTAATGAGCAGTTCTTC. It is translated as CASSIGGGVVNEQFF. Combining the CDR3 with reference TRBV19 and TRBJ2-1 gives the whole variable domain DGGITQSPKYLFRKEGQNVTLSCEQNLNHDAMYWYRQDPGQGLRLIYYSQIVNDFQKGDIAEGYSVSREKKESFPLTVTSAQKNPTAFYLCASSIGGGVVNEQFFGPGTRLTVL.

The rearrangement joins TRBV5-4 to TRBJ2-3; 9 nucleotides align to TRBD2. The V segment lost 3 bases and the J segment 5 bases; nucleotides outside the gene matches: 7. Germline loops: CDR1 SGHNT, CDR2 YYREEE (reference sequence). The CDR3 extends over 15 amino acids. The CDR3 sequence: CASSSGTSRGDTQYF. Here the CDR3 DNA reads TGTGCCAGCAGCTCCGGGACTAGCCGTGGAGATACGCAGTATTTT.

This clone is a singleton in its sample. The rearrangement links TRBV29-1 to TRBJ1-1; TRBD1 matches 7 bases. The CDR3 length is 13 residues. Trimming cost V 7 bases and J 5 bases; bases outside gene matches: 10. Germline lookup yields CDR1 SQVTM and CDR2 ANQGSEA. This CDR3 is CSGGRDRGTEAFF. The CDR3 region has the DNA TGCAGCGGGGGGCGGGACAGAGGGACTGAAGCTTTCTTT.